The following is a T cell receptor (beta chain) sequence with its context. This specimen belongs to a study of PD-1 blockade in classical Hodgkin lymphoma. Looking at the study overall: Treatment was intravenous nivolumab, 3 mg/kg every 2 weeks, until progression.

Stated time point: cycle 4 day 1 (C4D1), after 5 to 7 weeks of nivolumab. There was relapse after autologous stem cell transplantation in every patient, and there was variation in brentuximab vedotin exposure. Some clones are missing from TCRdb's copy, which holds only in-frame ones; the method was immunoSEQ multiplex PCR. The data hold around 9,000 clones, with about 86% observed a single time. The sequencing here drew on peripheral blood mononuclear cells (PBMCs), taken before the fourth cycle of nivolumab. The TCR originated in a human donor with classical Hodgkin lymphoma.

The CDR3: CASSQVSGGTYTF. CDR3 sequence (DNA): TGTGCCAGCAGCCAAGTAAGCGGGGGGACCTACACCTTC. The chain recombines TRBV4-2 with TRBJ1-2; the D gene is possibly TRBD1 (5 bases). The germline V gene encodes CDR1 LGHNA and CDR2 YNFKEQ. The CDR3 runs to 13 residues. With 1 base removed from V and 10 bases from J, the gap between germline ends came to 13 bases.